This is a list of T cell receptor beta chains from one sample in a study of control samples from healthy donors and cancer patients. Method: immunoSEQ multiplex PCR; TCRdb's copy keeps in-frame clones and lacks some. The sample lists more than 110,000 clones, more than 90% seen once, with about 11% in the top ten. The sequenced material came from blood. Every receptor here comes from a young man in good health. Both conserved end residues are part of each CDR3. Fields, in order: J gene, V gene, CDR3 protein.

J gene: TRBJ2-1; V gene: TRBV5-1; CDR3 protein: CASSLGRTYNEQFF
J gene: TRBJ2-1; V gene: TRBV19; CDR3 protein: CASSSGRRAYNEQFF
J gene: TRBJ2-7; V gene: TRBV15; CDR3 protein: CATSQGQAYEQYF
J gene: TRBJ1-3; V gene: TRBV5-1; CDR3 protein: CASQQGTGNTIYF
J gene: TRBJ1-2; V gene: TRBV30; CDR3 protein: CAWEQGRTYGYTF
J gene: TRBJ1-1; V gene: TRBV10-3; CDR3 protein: CAISESSGGLGSNTEAFF
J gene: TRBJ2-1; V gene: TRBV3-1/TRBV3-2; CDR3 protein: CASSLGLALNNEQFF
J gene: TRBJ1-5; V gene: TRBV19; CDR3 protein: CASSVYRVGNQPQHF
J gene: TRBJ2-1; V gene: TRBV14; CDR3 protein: CASSQAAILAGKILSSYNEQFF
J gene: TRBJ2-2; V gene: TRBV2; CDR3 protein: CASEETGNTGELFF
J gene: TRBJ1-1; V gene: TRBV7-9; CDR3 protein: CASSFLRGAATEAFF
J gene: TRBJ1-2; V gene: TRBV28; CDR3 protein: CASLVDKSYGYTF
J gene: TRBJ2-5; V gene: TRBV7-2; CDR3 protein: CASSSSPARETQYF
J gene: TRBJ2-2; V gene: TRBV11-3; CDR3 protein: CASSPGPSGGELFF